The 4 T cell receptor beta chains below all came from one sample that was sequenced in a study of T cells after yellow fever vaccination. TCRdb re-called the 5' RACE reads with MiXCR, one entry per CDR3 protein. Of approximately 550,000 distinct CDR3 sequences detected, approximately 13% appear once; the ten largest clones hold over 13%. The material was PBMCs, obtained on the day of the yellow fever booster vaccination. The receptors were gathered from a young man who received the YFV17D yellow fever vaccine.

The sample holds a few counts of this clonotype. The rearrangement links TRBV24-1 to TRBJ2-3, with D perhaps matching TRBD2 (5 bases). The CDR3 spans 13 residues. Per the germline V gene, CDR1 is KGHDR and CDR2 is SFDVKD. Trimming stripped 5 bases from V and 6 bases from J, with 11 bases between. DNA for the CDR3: TGTGCCACCAGTGGAGACGGGGAGGATACGCAGTATTTT. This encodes CATSGDGEDTQYF.

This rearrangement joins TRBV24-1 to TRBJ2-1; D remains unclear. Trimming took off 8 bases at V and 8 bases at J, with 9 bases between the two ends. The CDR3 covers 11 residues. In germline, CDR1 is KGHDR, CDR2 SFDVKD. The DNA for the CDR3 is TGTGCCACCACTACGGTCTATGAGCAGTTCTTC. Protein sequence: CATTTVYEQFF.

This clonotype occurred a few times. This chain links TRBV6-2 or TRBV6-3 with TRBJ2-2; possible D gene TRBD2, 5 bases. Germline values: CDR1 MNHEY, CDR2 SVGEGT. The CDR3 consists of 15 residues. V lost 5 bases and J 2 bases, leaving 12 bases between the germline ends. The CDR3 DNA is TGTGCCAGCAGTAGAGGACTTTTTAACACCGGGGAGCTGTTTTTT. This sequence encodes CASSRGLFNTGELFF.

CDR3 sequence: CASSLDMSGANVLTF. The CDR3 DNA reads TGTGCCAGCAGCTTAGACATGTCCGGGGCCAACGTCCTGACTTTC. The J gene is TRBJ2-6, the V gene TRBV9; D uncertain. V shed 4 bases and J shed 4 bases, with 12 bases lying between them. The germline CDR1 and CDR2 sequences are SGDLS and YYNGEE. The CDR3 runs 15 residues.